The clone carrying this T cell receptor beta chain has ten or more counts. What it binds is unknown. The use of a sample-barcoded 5' primer and a J-beta primer mix characterized a second PCR of about 7 to 12 cycles. A template-switch adaptor that had 12 random nucleotides put a tag on each cDNA molecule. TCRdb used MiXCR to reprocess the 5' RACE reads, holding one entry per CDR3 protein. The table lists around 990,000 distinct CDR3 sequences, around two fifths of them singletons. This sample was included in a study of blood T cells in healthy people across ages. V shed 0 bases and J 4 bases; nucleotides not matched to a gene: 3. Germline loops: CDR1 SGHTA, CDR2 FQGNSA. CDR3 length equals 15 residues. The study, taken as a whole, reports: A strong correlation was seen between TCR beta diversity and naive T cell percentage. Naive CD4+ cell counts and diversity both ran higher in long-lived than in aged donors. Because donor CMV status was unknown, expanded clonotype changes were possibly confounded.

The sample comprised blood. This TCR came from a man aged 18-30 years in good health. The gene calls are TRBV7-2 and TRBJ2-1; the match to TRBD1 covers 7 bases. The CDR3 reads CASSLAAGGYNEQFF. The CDR3 nucleotides are TGTGCCAGCAGCTTAGCTGCAGGGGGTTACAATGAGCAGTTCTTC.